This T cell receptor (beta chain) was sequenced for a study of graft-versus-host responses after intestinal transplantation. Study-wide context: Once they had received anti-thymocyte globulin induction, all recipients took tacrolimus and steroids for 2 to 4 years.

Study results and limitations: Recipient marrow harbored GvH clones, some of which surfaced first in ileum or blood.

V lost 3 bases and J 1 base, leaving 15 bases between the germline ends. This CDR3 has 16 residues. Per germline, CDR1 SEHNR and CDR2 FQNEAQ (reference sequence). Regarding this clone: Its specificity is unknown.

Generated by immunoSEQ multiplex PCR, the TCRdb table keeps only in-frame clones and is missing some. This table has fewer than 75,000 clones, around 90% appearing once. The V and J genes are TRBV7-9 and TRBJ1-1; unclear D gene. The clonotype comes from a human patient who received an intestinal transplant, so some T cells may come from the graft donor. Sequencing used PBMCs, obtained 26 days after transplant. The CDR3 is CASSFVPSHRNTEAFF. The CDR3 nucleotides read TGTGCCAGCAGCTTTGTTCCTAGTCACCGGAACACTGAAGCTTTCTTT.